The 28 T cell receptor beta chains listed next were all sequenced from one sample in a study of blood T cell repertoires in COVID-19. The table came from immunoSEQ multiplex PCR; TCRdb's copy has only in-frame clones and leaves some out. Here the sample spans over 130,000 clones, 90% being singletons. The sample taken for sequencing was peripheral blood. The receptors come from a woman older than 75 with acute or convalescent COVID-19.

The rearrangement uses TRBV6-5 and TRBJ1-2; 7 nucleotides line up with TRBD1. Germline CDR1 is MNHEY and CDR2 is SVGAGI. J lost 2 bases, V lost 5 bases, and 8 bases had no gene match. The CDR3 contains 15 residues. CDR3 sequence: CASSTRTGGNYGYTF. The CDR3 DNA follows: TGTGCCAGCAGTACACGGACAGGCGGGAACTATGGCTACACCTTC.

Of note for this clone: The same CDR3 is also encoded by other DNA sequences in this sample. The gene calls are TRBV5-1 and TRBJ1-2; D perhaps matches TRBD1 (5 bases). The CDR3 contains 15 residues. CDR1 is SGHRS, CDR2 YFSETQ, per germline. Trimming removed 1 base from V and 0 bases from J, with 10 bases in between. CDR3 bases: TGCGCCAGCAGCTTGACAGGCGGGACTAACTATGGCTACACCTTC. Amino acid sequence: CASSLTGGTNYGYTF.

This rearrangement joins TRBV6-2 or TRBV6-3 to TRBJ1-2, with unresolved D. The CDR3 loop spans 13 amino acids. Trimming pared 0 bases from V and 8 bases from J, leaving 10 bases between. The germline V gene encodes CDR1 MNHEY and CDR2 SVGEGT. The CDR3, as DNA: TGTGCCAGCAGTTACTCGTCAGGCCAGGGCTACACCTTC. The encoded protein is CASSYSSGQGYTF.

This clone has a handful of counts. This chain links TRBV6-2 or TRBV6-3 with TRBJ1-2; maybe TRBD1 (5 bases). Per the germline V gene, CDR1 is MNHEY and CDR2 is SVGEGT. Trimming left V 2 bases short and J 3 bases short, with 10 bases between. The CDR3 totals 14 residues. The CDR3 is CASSYDRGDYGYTF. CDR3 coding DNA: TGTGCCAGCAGTTACGATCGGGGGGACTATGGCTACACCTTC.

The chain combines TRBV7-2 with TRBJ2-5, with TRBD2 identical over 9 bases. V shed 1 base and J 5 bases; nucleotides not matched to a gene: 5. CDR3 length equals 15 residues. Germline V gives CDR1 SGHTA, CDR2 FQGNSA. The chain's CDR3 is CASSLGGLAIETQYF. The CDR3 DNA reads TGTGCCAGCAGCTTAGGGGGACTAGCCATCGAGACCCAGTACTTC. Full variable domain (rest looked up from reference TRBV7-2 and TRBJ2-5): GAGVSQSPSNKVTEKGKDVELRCDPISGHTALYWYRQSLGQGLEFLIYFQGNSAPDKSGLPSDRFSAERTGGSVSTLTIQRTQQEDSAVYLCASSLGGLAIETQYFGPGTRLLVL.

This chain uses TRBV7-2 with TRBJ1-2; D possibly corresponds to TRBD1 (6 bases). CDR1 and CDR2 (germline): SGHTA, FQGNSA. The CDR3 covers 12 residues. The V gene lost 8 bases and the J gene lost 4 bases, with 11 bases spanning the gap. The DNA for the CDR3 is TGTGCCAGCGCGGACAGAGTCTATGGCTACACCTTC. The encoded protein is CASADRVYGYTF.

The chain combines TRBV3-1 (or the pseudogene TRBV3-2) with TRBJ1-1, with no clear D. The CDR3 runs to 14 residues. The V gene's germline CDR1 is LGHDT and CDR2 YNNKEL (reference sequence). The ends were cut back, 2 bases at V and 0 bases at J, with 7 bases in the middle. The CDR3 loop is CASSQPGLNTEAFF. The CDR3 DNA reads TGTGCCAGCAGCCAACCAGGTTTGAACACTGAAGCTTTCTTT.

The V and J genes are TRBV6-1 and TRBJ2-4; D ambiguous. The germline V gene encodes CDR1 MNHNS and CDR2 SASEGT. The CDR3 covers 13 residues. Deletions cut 3 bases from V and 8 bases from J, with 11 bases between. CDR3 DNA: TGTGCCAGCAGTGACCGCCGTGGAGACATTCAGTACTTC. This encodes CASSDRRGDIQYF.

This clone occurred once. The V and J genes are TRBV6-6 and TRBJ1-1; D possibly corresponds to TRBD1 (6 bases). V was cut by 6 bases and J by 4 bases, with 18 bases left in between. In germline, CDR1 is MNHNY, CDR2 SVGAGI (reference sequence). CDR3 length equals 15 residues. The CDR3 DNA reads TGTGCCAGCAGGGGGGGGACACAGGGACTCACTGAAGCTTTCTTT. Translation gives CASRGGTQGLTEAFF.

This clone was observed once. This chain uses TRBV9 with TRBJ2-1, with 9 bases fitting TRBD1. The trim removed 4 bases at V and 6 bases at J, leaving 11 bases unmatched. This CDR3 region has 16 residues. CDR1 is SGDLS, CDR2 YYNGEE, per germline. The CDR3 bases are TGTGCCAGCAGCCCAAGGACTAACAGGGGGCCCAATGAGCAGTTCTTC. It specifies CASSPRTNRGPNEQFF.

V is TRBV12-3 or TRBV12-4 and J is TRBJ1-2; D gene unclear. The CDR3 is 12 amino acids. Trimming shortened V by 3 bases and J by 6 bases, and 8 bases separated the two germline ends. The CDR3, as DNA: TGTGCCAGCAGTTTTTATCAGGATGGCTACACCTTC. This codes for CASSFYQDGYTF.

This chain links TRBV5-1 with TRBJ2-7, with TRBD1 matching over 8 bases. Trimming cost V 2 bases and J 5 bases; bases outside gene matches: 6. CDR1 is SGHRS, CDR2 YFSETQ, per germline. There are 14 residues in the CDR3. The CDR3, as DNA: TGCGCCAGCAGCTTTCAGGGGGCCATCGACGAGCAGTACTTC. It yields the protein CASSFQGAIDEQYF. Supplemented by reference TRBV5-1 and TRBJ2-7, the full variable domain reads KAGVTQTPRYLIKTRGQQVTLSCSPISGHRSVSWYQQTPGQGLQFLFEYFSETQRNKGNFPGRFSGRQFSNSRSEMNVSTLELGDSALYLCASSFQGAIDEQYFGPGTRLTVT.

This clone was counted between two and nine times. This chain connects TRBV19 to TRBJ1-1, with D perhaps matching TRBD1 (6 bases). Germline CDR1 and CDR2: LNHDA and SQIVND (reference sequence). The ends were cut back, 6 bases at V and 1 base at J, with 15 bases in the middle. The CDR3 has 15 residues. The CDR3 DNA follows: TGTGCCAGTAGAGGGACACGGGTCGCGAACACTGAAGCTTTCTTT. Translated, it gives CASRGTRVANTEAFF. Full variable domain (missing parts from reference TRBV19 and TRBJ1-1): DGGITQSPKYLFRKEGQNVTLSCEQNLNHDAMYWYRQDPGQGLRLIYYSQIVNDFQKGDIAEGYSVSREKKESFPLTVTSAQKNPTAFYLCASRGTRVANTEAFFGQGTRLTVV.

The CDR3 is CAWSLKAGLNEKLFF. In DNA, the CDR3 is TGTGCCTGGAGTCTGAAGGCAGGGCTTAATGAAAAACTGTTTTTT. This sequence joins TRBV30 and TRBJ1-4, with D perhaps matching TRBD1 (5 bases). Trimming removed 2 bases from V and 4 bases from J, with 14 bases in between. The germline CDR1 and CDR2 sequences are GTSNPN and SVGIG (reference sequence). The CDR3 length is 15 residues.

CDR3 region: CASRRQENTEAFF. The CDR3 DNA follows: TGTGCCAGCAGAAGACAGGAGAACACTGAAGCTTTCTTT. The rearrangement links TRBV6-6 to TRBJ1-1, with D perhaps matching TRBD1 (6 bases). Deletions cut 6 bases from V and 1 base from J, with 9 bases between. The CDR3 sequence is 13 residues long. CDR1 and CDR2 from the germline V gene are MNHNY and SVGAGI (reference sequence).

This chain uses TRBV5-1 with TRBJ2-3, with 7 bases that match TRBD2. V shed 3 bases and J 5 bases; nucleotides not matched to a gene: 3. The length of the CDR3 is 13 residues. CDR1 is SGHRS, CDR2 YFSETQ, per germline. The CDR3 DNA reads as TGCGCCAGCAGCTGGGGGGAGGGAGATACGCAGTATTTT. This translates into CASSWGEGDTQYF.

V is TRBV14 and J is TRBJ1-1; no firm D call. V shed 4 bases and J shed 6 bases, with 15 bases lying between them. The CDR3 runs to 14 residues. The germline gives CDR1 SGHDN, CDR2 FVKESK. The CDR3 nucleotides are TGTGCCAGCAGCCGCGGAGCACGGGTCCCTGAAGCTTTCTTT. Its translation is CASSRGARVPEAFF. The whole variable domain, filled in from reference TRBV14 and TRBJ1-1, reads EAGVTQFPSHSVIEKGQTVTLRCDPISGHDNLYWYRRVMGKEIKFLLHFVKESKQDESGMPNNRFLAERTGGTYSTLKVQPAELEDSGVYFCASSRGARVPEAFFGQGTRLTVV.

The CDR3 DNA reads TGTGCCAGCAGTTACCAGGGGATGAACACTGAAGCTTTCTTT. This encodes CASSYQGMNTEAFF. V is TRBV7-9 and J is TRBJ1-1, with D possibly matching TRBD1 (6 bases). Trimming pared 6 bases from V and 0 bases from J, leaving 11 bases between. The CDR3 loop spans 14 amino acids. CDR1 and CDR2 (germline): SEHNR, FQNEAQ (reference sequence).

This sequence joins TRBV6-5 and TRBJ1-1; weak D call: TRBD1 (5 bases). Germline CDR1 and CDR2: MNHEY and SVGAGI. There are 15 residues in the CDR3. Trimming took 0 bases from V and 5 from J, leaving 13 bases between them. Here the CDR3 reads CASSYSAVGGTEAFF. The CDR3 DNA follows: TGTGCCAGCAGTTACTCAGCGGTTGGGGGGACTGAAGCTTTCTTT.

The gene calls are TRBV29-1 and TRBJ1-2; possibly TRBD1 for D (5 bases). Germline V gives CDR1 SQVTM, CDR2 ANQGSEA. The CDR3 is 11 amino acids. Trimming took 6 bases from V and 4 from J, leaving 9 bases between them. The CDR3 sequence: CSVREVYGYTF. CDR3 DNA sequence: TGCAGCGTCAGGGAAGTCTATGGCTACACCTTC.

V gene TRBV2 combines with J gene TRBJ1-2, with TRBD1 as a possible D gene (6 bases). The ends were cut back, 6 bases at V and 8 bases at J, with 13 bases in the middle. In germline, CDR1 is SNHLY, CDR2 FYNNEI. CDR3 length: 12 residues. The chain's CDR3 is CASSQTGRGYTF. CDR3 DNA: TGTGCCAGCAGCCAGACAGGTCGGGGCTACACCTTC.

Here the CDR3 DNA reads TGTGCCAGCAGTTACCTAGCGGGGACTAGCACAGATACGCAGTATTTT. Translation gives CASSYLAGTSTDTQYF. V usage is TRBV6-2 or TRBV6-3 and J usage is TRBJ2-3, with 9 bases that match TRBD2. CDR1 is MNHEY, CDR2 SVGEGT, per germline. Trimming took 2 bases from V and 0 from J; bases not matched to a gene: 3. This CDR3 is 16 amino acids long.

This rearrangement joins TRBV2 to TRBJ2-7, with 12 positions matching TRBD1. The CDR3 has 14 amino acids. V dropped 4 bases and J dropped 7; count of bases not matched to a gene: 5. Germline lookup yields CDR1 SNHLY and CDR2 FYNNEI. The CDR3 sequence is CASSAGQGAREQYF. The CDR3 nucleotides are TGTGCCAGCAGTGCGGGACAGGGGGCGAGGGAGCAGTACTTC. Based on the CDR3 plus reference TRBV2 and TRBJ2-7, the full variable domain is EPEVTQTPSHQVTQMGQEVILRCVPISNHLYFYWYRQILGQKVEFLVSFYNNEISEKSEIFDDQFSVERPDGSNFTLKIRSTKLEDSAMYFCASSAGQGAREQYFGPGTRLTVT.

The CDR3 nucleotides are TGTGCCAGCAGTGTAGGGATGACAGGGGGCGGCTATGGCTACACCTTC. It specifies CASSVGMTGGGYGYTF. The chain combines TRBV2 with TRBJ1-2; TRBD1 agrees at 10 bases. Germline CDR1 reads SNHLY; CDR2 reads FYNNEI. The V gene end was trimmed by 4 bases and the J gene end by 4 bases; junction bases not matched to a gene: 9. The CDR3 loop spans 16 amino acids.

The chain is built from TRBV13 and TRBJ2-7, with 9 positions matching TRBD2. The trim removed 2 bases at V and 6 bases at J, leaving 11 bases unmatched. The CDR3 loop spans 16 amino acids. The V gene's germline CDR1 is PRHDT and CDR2 FYEKMQ (reference sequence). The CDR3 sequence is CASSLPRGGAGVEQYF. CDR3 bases: TGTGCCAGCAGCTTACCTCGCGGGGGGGCCGGGGTCGAGCAGTACTTC.

This clone was detected once. J is TRBJ2-7 and V is TRBV7-9; 10 bases are a match to TRBD1. V dropped 2 bases and J dropped 4; count of bases not matched to a gene: 2. Germline assignment: CDR1 SEHNR and CDR2 FQNEAQ (reference sequence). This CDR3 is built from 14 residues. Here the CDR3 DNA reads TGTGCCAGCAGCTTATGGGACAGGGGATACGAGCAGTACTTC. As protein: CASSLWDRGYEQYF.

The CDR3: CASSRDREGEAFF. The DNA of the CDR3 is TGTGCCAGCAGTAGGGACAGGGAGGGTGAAGCTTTCTTT. The chain couples TRBV2 to TRBJ1-1, with 9 bases identical to TRBD1. CDR3 length equals 13 residues. With 5 bases clipped from V and 7 bases from J, the junction kept 5 bases outside the gene matches. Germline values: CDR1 SNHLY, CDR2 FYNNEI.

This rearrangement joins TRBV5-1 to TRBJ1-2; D unclear. Germline V lookup: CDR1 SGHRS, CDR2 YFSETQ. The V end was cut by 0 bases, the J end by 7 bases, with 13 bases between. The CDR3 loop spans 14 amino acids. CDR3: CASSLDPESGGYTF. As DNA, the CDR3 is TGCGCCAGCAGCTTGGATCCGGAGTCGGGTGGCTACACCTTC. Filled out from reference TRBV5-1 and TRBJ1-2, the complete variable domain reads KAGVTQTPRYLIKTRGQQVTLSCSPISGHRSVSWYQQTPGQGLQFLFEYFSETQRNKGNFPGRFSGRQFSNSRSEMNVSTLELGDSALYLCASSLDPESGGYTFGSGTRLTVV.